The present entry profiles one TCR beta chain with its context. One entry per CDR3 protein, called by TCRdb with MiXCR from the 5' RACE reads. The top ten hold roughly 17% of the sample, which has approximately 610,000 distinct CDR3 sequences, roughly 17% seen once. CDR1 and CDR2 (germline): KGHSH, LQKENI. The CDR3 contains 16 residues. Unmatched junction bases numbered 9, after V lost 2 bases and J lost 5 bases. These data are taken from a study of T cells after yellow fever vaccination. The specimen comprised PBMCs, sampled around 5 days after the first yellow fever vaccination. The receptor's source is a man aged 18-30 years who received the YFV17D yellow fever vaccine. V is TRBV18 and J is TRBJ1-5; 7 bases align to TRBD1. CDR3: CASSPEGAAVYQPQHF. CDR3 DNA sequence: TGTGCCAGCTCACCAGAGGGGGCGGCAGTTTATCAGCCCCAGCATTTT.